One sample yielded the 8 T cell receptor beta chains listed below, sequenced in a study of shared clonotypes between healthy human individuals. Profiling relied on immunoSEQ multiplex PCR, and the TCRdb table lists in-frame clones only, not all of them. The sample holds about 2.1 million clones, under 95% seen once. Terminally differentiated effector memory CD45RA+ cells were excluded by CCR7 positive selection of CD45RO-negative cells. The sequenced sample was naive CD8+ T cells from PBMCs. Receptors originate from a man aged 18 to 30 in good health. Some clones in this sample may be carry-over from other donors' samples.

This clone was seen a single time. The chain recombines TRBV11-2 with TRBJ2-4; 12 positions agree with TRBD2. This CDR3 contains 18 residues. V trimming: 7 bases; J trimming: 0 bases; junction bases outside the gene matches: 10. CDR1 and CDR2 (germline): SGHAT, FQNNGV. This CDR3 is CASTSGTSGSTAKNIQYF. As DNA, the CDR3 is TGTGCCAGCACCTCCGGGACTAGCGGGTCCACAGCCAAAAACATTCAGTACTTC.

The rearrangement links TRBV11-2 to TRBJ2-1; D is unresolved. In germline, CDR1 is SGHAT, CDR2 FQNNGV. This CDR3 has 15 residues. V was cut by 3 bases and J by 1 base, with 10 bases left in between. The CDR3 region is CASSFPLGSYNEQFF. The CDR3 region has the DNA TGTGCCAGCAGCTTTCCACTGGGATCCTACAATGAGCAGTTCTTC.

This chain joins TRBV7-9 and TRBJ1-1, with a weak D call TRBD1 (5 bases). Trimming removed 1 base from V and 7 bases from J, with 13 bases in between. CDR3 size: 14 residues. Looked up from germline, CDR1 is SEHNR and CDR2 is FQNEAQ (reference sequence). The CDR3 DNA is TGTGCCAGCAGCTTAGGCGGGGACTCCCGTGAAGCTTTCTTT. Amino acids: CASSLGGDSREAFF.

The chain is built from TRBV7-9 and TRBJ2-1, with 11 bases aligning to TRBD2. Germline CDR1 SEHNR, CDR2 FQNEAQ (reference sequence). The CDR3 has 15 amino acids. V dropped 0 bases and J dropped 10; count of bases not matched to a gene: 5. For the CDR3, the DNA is TGTGCCAGCAGCTTAGCTAGCGGGAGGGACGAGGAGCAGTTCTTC. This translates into CASSLASGRDEEQFF.

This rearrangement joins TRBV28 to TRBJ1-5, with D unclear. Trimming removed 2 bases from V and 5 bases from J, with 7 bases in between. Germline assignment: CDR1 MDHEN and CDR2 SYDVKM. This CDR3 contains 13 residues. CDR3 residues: CASSLQVYQPQHF. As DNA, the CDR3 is TGTGCCAGCAGTTTACAGGTCTATCAGCCCCAGCATTTT.

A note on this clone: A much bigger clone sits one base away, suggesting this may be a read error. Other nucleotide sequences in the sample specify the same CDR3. This CDR3 is CASSSYNEQFF. The CDR3 DNA follows: TGTGCCAGCAGTTCTTACAATGAGCAGTTCTTC. J is TRBJ2-1 and V is TRBV28; no definite D call. CDR1 MDHEN and CDR2 SYDVKM come from the germline V gene. V lost 4 bases, J lost 4 bases, and 2 bases lay in between. The CDR3 runs 11 residues.

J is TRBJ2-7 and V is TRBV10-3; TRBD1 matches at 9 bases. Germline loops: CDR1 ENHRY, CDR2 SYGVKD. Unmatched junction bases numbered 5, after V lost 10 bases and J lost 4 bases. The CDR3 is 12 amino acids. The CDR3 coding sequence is TGTGCCACAAGGACAGGGGTTTACGAGCAGTACTTC. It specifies CATRTGVYEQYF.

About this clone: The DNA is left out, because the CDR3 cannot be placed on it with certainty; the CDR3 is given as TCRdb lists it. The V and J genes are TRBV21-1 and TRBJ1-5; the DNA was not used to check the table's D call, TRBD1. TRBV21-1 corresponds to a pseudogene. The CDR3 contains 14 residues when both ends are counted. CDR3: CASTFGQGNQPQHF.